The 29 T cell receptor beta chains below all came from one sample that was sequenced in a study of synovial regulatory T cells in juvenile arthritis. Only in-frame clones appear in the TCRdb table, and some are missing; sequencing was by immunoSEQ multiplex PCR. This sample's clone table lists several thousand clones. Sequencing was done on a sample of Treg cells from blood. Subset described: remaining (HLA-DR-negative) circulating blood Treg cells. Receptors originate from a donor aged 2-29 years with juvenile idiopathic arthritis.

This clone ranks as medium-sized (0.01 to 0.1%) in terms of frequency. The chain recombines TRBV19 with TRBJ1-2; with no DNA, the TCRdb D assignment of TRBD1 cannot be verified. Germline V gene sequence: CDR1 LNHDA, CDR2 SQIVND (reference sequence). The CDR3 contains 13 residues. No DNA sequence was recorded. CDR3: CASSAGQEYGYTF.

This CDR3 is CASSPVGEREKLFF. The chain carries TRBV27 and TRBJ1-4. This CDR3 is 14 amino acids long. This entry has no DNA. Germline V gene sequence: CDR1 MNHEY, CDR2 SMNVEV (reference sequence).

The chain has TRBV6-1 and TRBJ1-5. The CDR3 consists of 13 residues. No DNA sequence was recorded. Germline lookup yields CDR1 MNHNS and CDR2 SASEGT. CDR3 region: CASSEMDNQPQHF.

J is TRBJ2-5 and V is TRBV19. The CDR3 is 14 amino acids. DNA is not recorded here. Germline loops: CDR1 LNHDA, CDR2 SQIVND (reference sequence). The CDR3 sequence is CASSMGPGKETQYF.

Here the CDR3 reads CASITGDWNEKLFF. The genes are TRBV28 and TRBJ1-4; TCRdb's assignment of TRBD1 cannot be checked, as there is no DNA. CDR3 length: 14 amino acids. No coding sequence is recorded. In germline, CDR1 is MDHEN, CDR2 SYDVKM.

The chain couples TRBV28 to TRBJ1-2; TCRdb's assignment of TRBD1 cannot be checked, as there is no DNA. The CDR3 spans 15 residues. No DNA sequence is on record. Germline V lookup: CDR1 MDHEN, CDR2 SYDVKM. CDR3 sequence: CASSKQVLPVYGYTF.

This chain joins TRBV5-1 and TRBJ2-1; the D gene TCRdb calls, TRBD1, cannot be checked with no DNA. The germline CDR1 and CDR2 sequences are SGHRS and YFSETQ. The CDR3 spans 15 residues. The record lacks a DNA sequence. The CDR3 spells CASSWDISSYNEQFF.

The V and J genes are TRBV23-1 and TRBJ2-1; TCRdb designates TRBD1, a call that cannot be tested without DNA. TRBV23-1 has ORF status, its function being uncertain. The CDR3 length is 19 residues. No DNA was logged. The CDR3 spells CASSLTICIRDRGPTEQFF.

This chain joins TRBV28 and TRBJ2-7; TCRdb's D gene call, TRBD1, goes unchecked for lack of DNA. The CDR3 is 15 residues long. No coding sequence is recorded. The germline V gene encodes CDR1 MDHEN and CDR2 SYDVKM. CDR3 loop: CASSESGTSSYEQYF.

The chain joins TRBV7-9 to TRBJ2-7; TCRdb names TRBD2, which stays unverified in the absence of DNA. Germline V gene data show CDR1 as SEHNR and CDR2 as FQNEAQ (reference sequence). This CDR3 comprises 17 residues. The nucleotide record is missing. The CDR3: CASSFGEGGARRNEQYF.

The V and J genes are TRBV7-2 and TRBJ1-2. The CDR3 consists of 13 residues. The DNA is unrecorded. The V gene's germline CDR1 is SGHTA and CDR2 FQGNSA. The CDR3 sequence: CASSTRGGWGYTF.

The chain recombines TRBV7-9 with TRBJ2-7; TCRdb returns TRBD2, unconfirmable since there is no DNA. CDR3 length: 13 residues. The entry carries no DNA sequence. Per germline, CDR1 SEHNR and CDR2 FQNEAQ (reference sequence). CDR3 in amino acids: CASSFLDSYEQYF.

The genes are TRBV30 and TRBJ2-1; TCRdb picks TRBD2, but there is no DNA to check that call. Germline lookup yields CDR1 GTSNPN and CDR2 SVGIG (reference sequence). There are 13 residues in the CDR3. No DNA was logged. The chain's CDR3 is CAWSVELYNEQFF.

V is TRBV18 and J is TRBJ2-3; the TRBD2 assignment by TCRdb is unverifiable without DNA. Looked up from germline, CDR1 is KGHSH and CDR2 is LQKENI. The CDR3 runs to 13 residues. The DNA is not on file. This CDR3 is CASSPREGDTQYF.

The rearrangement links TRBV4-2 to TRBJ2-7; TCRdb calls TRBD2, which cannot be checked without DNA. CDR1 is LGHNA and CDR2 is YNFKEQ in the germline V gene. The CDR3 sequence is 14 residues long. No DNA is recorded. Here the CDR3 reads CASSPLTNSYEQYF.

The CDR3 sequence is CASSQRGQAFNEKLFF. This chain connects TRBV4-2 to TRBJ1-4; TCRdb proposes TRBD1, but this gene call is untestable without DNA. CDR3 size: 16 residues. The DNA is not on file. Germline V gene sequence: CDR1 LGHNA, CDR2 YNFKEQ.

The chain uses TRBV28 and TRBJ2-2; TCRdb names TRBD2, which stays unverified in the absence of DNA. Germline V gene lookup returns CDR1 MDHEN and CDR2 SYDVKM. The CDR3 is 15 amino acids. The protein alone is recorded here. The CDR3 loop is CASSLAGAFTGELFF.

The chain uses TRBV11-3 and TRBJ2-7; TCRdb reports TRBD2, a call that lacks DNA to check it against. In germline, CDR1 is SGHNT, CDR2 YENEEA. This CDR3 has 11 amino acids. DNA is not on record. CDR3 sequence: CASSSYYEQYF.

This chain connects TRBV19 to TRBJ1-4. The CDR3 spans 11 residues. No DNA was logged. Per the germline V gene, CDR1 is LNHDA and CDR2 is SQIVND (reference sequence). CDR3 amino acids: CASRRGEKLFF.

The J gene is TRBJ2-3, the V gene TRBV6-1. The CDR3 length is 15 residues. The coding DNA is unavailable. CDR1 MNHNS and CDR2 SASEGT come from the germline V gene. The chain's CDR3 is CASSGRGGNTDTQYF.

This chain links TRBV28 with TRBJ1-5. There are 14 residues in the CDR3. No DNA has been recorded. CDR1 and CDR2 from the germline V gene are MDHEN and SYDVKM. CDR3 sequence: CASRPGGWDQPQHF.

The CDR3 sequence: CASSPLGRSSYNEQFF. The genes are TRBV4-1 and TRBJ2-1; the TCRdb D gene call, TRBD2, has no DNA to confirm it. Germline CDR1 and CDR2: MGHRA and YSYEKL. This CDR3 has 16 residues. No DNA sequence was recorded.

This rearrangement joins TRBV7-2 to TRBJ1-5. CDR3 length: 13 amino acids. No DNA was logged. Germline CDR1 is SGHTA and CDR2 is FQGNSA. The CDR3 here is CASSLAFAQPQHF.

V and J are TRBV7-2 and TRBJ2-5; TCRdb names TRBD2, which stays unverified in the absence of DNA. The CDR3 is 11 residues long. DNA is not on record. CDR1 is SGHTA, CDR2 FQGNSA, per germline. Here the CDR3 reads CASSLEAAQYF. The variable domain in full, completed from reference TRBV7-2 and TRBJ2-5, reads GAGVSQSPSNKVTEKGKDVELRCDPISGHTALYWYRQSLGQGLEFLIYFQGNSAPDKSGLPSDRFSAERTGGSVSTLTIQRTQQEDSAVYLCASSLEAAQYFGPGTRLLVL.

The chain has TRBV7-2 and TRBJ2-4. The CDR3 loop spans 14 amino acids. The DNA is not on file. Germline V gene lookup returns CDR1 SGHTA and CDR2 FQGNSA. The CDR3 loop is CASGFADPKNIQYF.

V is TRBV30 and J is TRBJ1-2; no DNA is available, so the TRBD1 call from TCRdb remains unchecked. CDR3 size: 15 residues. No nucleotide data were recorded. Germline V CDR1 and CDR2: GTSNPN, SVGIG (reference sequence). CDR3 amino acids: CACTKPGTGNYGYTF.

The J gene is TRBJ1-2, the V gene TRBV2. This CDR3 spans 15 amino acids. No DNA is recorded. The germline V gene has CDR1 SNHLY and CDR2 FYNNEI. The CDR3 spells CASSEARLANYGYTF.

This chain joins TRBV7-2 and TRBJ2-1; TCRdb's assignment of TRBD2 cannot be checked, as there is no DNA. This CDR3 has 16 residues. DNA is not on record. Per germline, CDR1 SGHTA and CDR2 FQGNSA. The CDR3 sequence is CASSFDFSGRGGEQFF.

The genes are TRBV7-9 and TRBJ2-7. CDR3 length equals 12 residues. No DNA sequence was recorded. CDR1 and CDR2 (germline): SEHNR, FQNEAQ (reference sequence). The CDR3 region is CASSLNAYEQYF.